This T cell receptor beta chain was sequenced for a study of blood T cell repertoires in COVID-19. Study details: Samples taken during acute and convalescent COVID-19 were collected in the United States, Italy and Spain. PBMCs, B-cell-depleted T cells, or T cells were the source of the cDNA or gDNA that made up the material.

Germline loops: CDR1 SGHDN, CDR2 FVKESK. V lost 0 bases to trimming and J lost 9 bases; unmatched junction nucleotides: 9. This CDR3 has 16 amino acids. This clone was counted once. Original handling: Amplification with reference gene primers provided the estimates of nucleated cell counts. Repertoires were generated with immunoSEQ multiplex PCR, while TCRdb's copy carries only in-frame clones and drops some. D and trimming were read from the DNA, whereas the V and J calls and clone size are those reported in that table. The data hold about 68,000 clones, with roughly 83% observed a single time. The chain couples TRBV14 to TRBJ2-4, with 9 bases that match TRBD2. The specimen sequenced was peripheral blood. This TCR came from a man aged 50 to 60 with active COVID-19. The CDR3 coding sequence is TGTGCCAGCAGCCAAGACCAGCGGGGGGCCACGAGCATTCAGTACTTC. Residues: CASSQDQRGATSIQYF. The full variable domain, rest sourced from reference TRBV14 and TRBJ2-4, is EAGVTQFPSHSVIEKGQTVTLRCDPISGHDNLYWYRRVMGKEIKFLLHFVKESKQDESGMPNNRFLAERTGGTYSTLKVQPAELEDSGVYFCASSQDQRGATSIQYFGAGTRLSVL.